This TCR beta chain appears in the sequencing data of a study of molecular identifiers for immune sequencing clone quantification. Germline CDR1 SGHVS, CDR2 FNYEAQ. The CDR3 totals 15 residues. V dropped 0 bases and J dropped 9 bases, with 18 bases sitting between them. Points on this clonotype: Antigen: not known.

Notes on the study in general: Beyond 20 RNA copies, clones held over 99% of effector molecules, compared with under 1% in naive cells.

Naive CD8 T cells were sorted, and the gate applied was CD8+CD4-CCR7+CD45RA+. The use of previously described methods and listed TCR primers produced the bulk TCR libraries. From the PCR reads, TCRdb called clonotypes with MiXCR, one entry per CDR3 protein. Of more than 450,000 distinct CDR3 sequences listed, about 21% were seen once; the top ten hold 0.7% to 0.95%. The sequencing sample was made of naive CD8+ T cells from blood, with Jurkat cell RNA spiked in. Indicated subset: FACS-sorted CD8+CD4-CCR7+CD45RA+ naive T cells. The V gene is TRBV7-6, the J gene TRBJ2-7; D is possibly TRBD1 or TRBD2 (6 bases each). The clonotype originates from a human donor in good health. Some libraries in this study had Jurkat cell RNA spiked in. CDR3 nucleotide sequence: TGTGCCAGCAGCTTAGCGCTGGGGGGCAAGGGCGTGCAGTACTTC. As protein: CASSLALGGKGVQYF.